Listed here are 10 T cell receptor beta chains from one sample, sequenced in a study of blood T cell repertoires in COVID-19. The method was immunoSEQ multiplex PCR; TCRdb's version includes in-frame clones alone and lacks a portion of them. The sample shows 20,000 to 25,000 clones, 75% to 95% of them seen only once. Sample: peripheral blood. The receptors shown here come from a woman between 65 and 79 years old with active COVID-19.

The chain couples TRBV3-1 (or the pseudogene TRBV3-2) to TRBJ2-2; tentative D call: TRBD2 (6 bases). The V gene's germline CDR1 is LGHDT and CDR2 YNNKEL (reference sequence). V dropped 0 bases and J dropped 8 bases, with 10 bases sitting between them. The CDR3 is 14 residues long. The CDR3 is CASSQDRESGELFF. CDR3 nucleotide sequence: TGTGCCAGCAGCCAAGATCGGGAGTCAGGGGAGCTGTTTTTT.

The chain joins TRBV29-1 to TRBJ2-3; 14 bases line up with TRBD2. This CDR3 comprises 17 residues. V lost 5 bases, J lost 8 bases, and 15 bases stayed unmatched. The germline CDR1 and CDR2 sequences are SQVTM and ANQGSEA. CDR3 amino acids: CSVTPVTSGGGPRTQYF. CDR3 nucleotides: TGCAGCGTTACCCCGGTGACTAGCGGGGGGGGACCCCGTACGCAGTATTTT.

The J gene is TRBJ2-5, the V gene TRBV27, with D possibly being TRBD2 (6 bases). The length of the CDR3 is 15 residues. Trimming pared 1 base from V and 2 bases from J, leaving 11 bases between. CDR1 is MNHEY and CDR2 is SMNVEV in the germline V gene (reference sequence). In DNA form, the CDR3 reads TGTGCCAGCAGTTTATTGTCCGGACTACAAGAGACCCAGTACTTC. This codes for CASSLLSGLQETQYF.

The rearrangement joins TRBV30 to TRBJ2-1, with D hard to call. The V end was cut by 1 base, the J end by 3 bases, with 7 bases between. Germline loops: CDR1 GTSNPN, CDR2 SVGIG (reference sequence). CDR3 size: 13 residues. The CDR3 sequence: CAWSGIYYNEQFF. CDR3 nucleotides: TGTGCCTGGAGTGGAATCTACTACAATGAGCAGTTCTTC.

V usage is TRBV7-8 and J usage is TRBJ2-2; a possible D gene is TRBD1 (6 bases). The V and J ends lost 0 bases and 4 bases respectively, with 18 bases between them. This CDR3 region has 18 residues. Germline loops: CDR1 SGHVS, CDR2 FQNEAQ. Written as DNA, the CDR3 is TGTGCCAGCAGCTTAGCCTACTCCGCAGGGGTATTCACCGGGGAGCTGTTTTTT. Translating it yields CASSLAYSAGVFTGELFF. Full variable domain (rest looked up from reference TRBV7-8 and TRBJ2-2): GAGVSQSPRYKVAKRGQDVALRCDPISGHVSLFWYQQALGQGPEFLTYFQNEAQLDKSGLPSDRFFAERPEGSVSTLKIQRTQQEDSAVYLCASSLAYSAGVFTGELFFGEGSRLTVL.

The rearrangement links TRBV5-1 to TRBJ2-6; TRBD1 agrees at 7 bases. Unmatched junction bases numbered 11, after V lost 4 bases and J lost 4 bases. This CDR3 has 17 residues. CDR1 SGHRS and CDR2 YFSETQ come from the germline V gene. The CDR3 reads CASSGVTGLAGANVLTF. DNA for the CDR3: TGCGCCAGCAGCGGCGTGACAGGGTTGGCCGGGGCCAACGTCCTGACTTTC.

The V call is TRBV5-1, the J call TRBJ1-1; D may be TRBD1 (6 bases). This CDR3 comprises 16 residues. Germline CDR1 and CDR2: SGHRS and YFSETQ. Trimming left V 2 bases short and J 1 base short, with 15 bases between. This chain's CDR3 is CASSFSQPGQNTEAFF. Here the CDR3 DNA reads TGCGCCAGCAGCTTTTCGCAACCGGGACAGAACACTGAAGCTTTCTTT.

This chain uses TRBV5-1 with TRBJ1-2; D is unresolved. V was pared by 0 bases and J by 4 bases, with 10 bases between. The CDR3 contains 14 residues. Germline CDR1 SGHRS, CDR2 YFSETQ. The CDR3 is CASSLAAAGYGYTF. The CDR3 nucleotides read TGCGCCAGCAGCTTGGCGGCAGCAGGCTATGGCTACACCTTC. Full variable domain (missing parts from reference TRBV5-1 and TRBJ1-2): KAGVTQTPRYLIKTRGQQVTLSCSPISGHRSVSWYQQTPGQGLQFLFEYFSETQRNKGNFPGRFSGRQFSNSRSEMNVSTLELGDSALYLCASSLAAAGYGYTFGSGTRLTVV.

The chain joins TRBV2 to TRBJ2-1; TRBD2 aligns across 9 bases. Germline V CDR1 and CDR2: SNHLY, FYNNEI. The CDR3 is 14 residues long. Unmatched junction bases numbered 5, after V lost 3 bases and J lost 8 bases. CDR3 in amino acids: CASSDSGSGYEQFF. The CDR3, as DNA: TGTGCCAGCAGTGATAGCGGGAGTGGATATGAGCAGTTCTTC.

The chain has TRBV28 and TRBJ2-7, with unresolved D. Germline CDR1 MDHEN, CDR2 SYDVKM. The CDR3 consists of 13 residues. V dropped 4 bases and J dropped 6 bases, with 13 bases sitting between them. The CDR3 DNA reads as TGTGCCAGCAGTTCCCCCGAGCGCGGCGAGCAGTACTTC. Amino acid sequence: CASSSPERGEQYF.